These 30 T cell receptor beta chains share one sample of origin, sequenced in a study of regulatory T cells in long-lasting Graves disease. To make TCR beta libraries, researchers used iRepertoire HTBI primers and Arm-PCR of CDR3 regions. A single record per CDR3 protein comes from TCRdb applying MiXCR to the multiplex PCR reads. This table has nearly 350,000 distinct CDR3 sequences, about 18% appearing once. This sample's time point: persistent/refractory GD, antithyroid drugs over 5 years with positive TRAb. The TCR library was prepared using RNA isolated from PBMCs. Here the sequenced sample was peripheral blood mononuclear cells (PBMCs), taken when the disease was refractory, from a patient treated with antithyroid drugs. These receptors all come from a female donor with Graves disease.

This clonotype turned up a few times. V usage is TRBV25-1 and J usage is TRBJ1-1; D is possibly TRBD1 (5 bases). Germline CDR1 reads MGHDK; CDR2 reads SYGVNS. The CDR3 has 14 residues. V lost 6 bases and J lost 8, with 19 bases in between. The CDR3 DNA sequence: TGTGCCAGCAGGGGCTTGCAGGGACTAACCGAAGCTTTCTTT. It codes for CASRGLQGLTEAFF.

This clonotype was detected ten times or more. V gene TRBV11-3 combines with J gene TRBJ2-5; D is ambiguous. Per germline, CDR1 SGHNT and CDR2 YENEEA. The CDR3 is 16 residues long. Trimming took 4 bases from V and 5 from J, leaving 20 bases between them. CDR3 protein: CASSSGHSTSLETQYF. The CDR3 DNA reads TGTGCCAGCAGCTCAGGCCACTCCACGTCTTTGGAGACCCAGTACTTC. The variable domain in full, completed from reference TRBV11-3 and TRBJ2-5, reads EAGVVQSPRYKIIEKKQPVAFWCNPISGHNTLYWYLQNLGQGPELLIRYENEEAVDDSQLPKDRFSAERLKGVDSTLKIQPAELGDSAVYLCASSSGHSTSLETQYFGPGTRLLVL.

This clonotype came up once. The J gene is TRBJ1-2, the V gene TRBV13; D possibly corresponds to TRBD1 (5 bases). The CDR3 has 15 amino acids. The ends were cut back, 4 bases at V and 7 bases at J, with 19 bases in the middle. In germline, CDR1 is PRHDT, CDR2 FYEKMQ (reference sequence). CDR3 DNA sequence: TGTGCCAGCAGCTCCGGGACGGGGTCGGGGAGTGGCTACACCTTC. This sequence encodes CASSSGTGSGSGYTF.

This clonotype has just a few counts. The junction differs from germline at one of its ends, possibly a read error. The chain couples TRBV19 to TRBJ1-1; 8 bases are a match to TRBD1. The CDR3 has 15 amino acids. The germline CDR1 and CDR2 sequences are LNHDA and SQIVND (reference sequence). CDR3 loop: CVSRTGKGLGTEAFF. CDR3 nucleotides: TGTGTCAGTCGGACAGGGAAGGGTTTGGGGACTGAAGCTTTCTTT.

This clonotype turned up a few times. The chain uses TRBV5-1 and TRBJ2-2; a weak D match, TRBD1 (5 bases). Deletions cut 3 bases from V and 1 base from J, with 13 bases between. Germline V gives CDR1 SGHRS, CDR2 YFSETQ. The CDR3 consists of 16 residues. CDR3 coding DNA: TGCGCCAGCAGCTCCCGCCTCGGACAGAACACCGGGGAGCTGTTTTTT. Its translation is CASSSRLGQNTGELFF.

This clonotype has more than one count but fewer than ten. The rearrangement links TRBV11-2 to TRBJ2-2; 8 positions agree with TRBD2. The CDR3 sequence is 16 residues long. The germline V gene has CDR1 SGHAT and CDR2 FQNNGV. J lost 5 bases, V lost 4 bases, and 9 bases had no gene match. CDR3 DNA sequence: TGTGCCAGCAGCTCGATTGCGGGAGGAAGGACCGGGGAGCTGTTTTTT. Protein sequence: CASSSIAGGRTGELFF.

This clonotype was recorded many times. This sequence joins TRBV30 and TRBJ1-1; D gene uncertain. The germline V and J ends were trimmed by 5 bases and 5 bases, with 15 bases remaining between them. Germline values: CDR1 GTSNPN, CDR2 SVGIG (reference sequence). This CDR3 region has 13 residues. CDR3: CAWAPGLGTEAFF. DNA of the CDR3: TGTGCCTGGGCCCCGGGCCTCGGGACTGAAGCTTTCTTT.

As regards this clonotype: The junction does not match germline at one end; this may be a read error. The V gene is TRBV24-1, the J gene TRBJ2-1; 7 nucleotides line up with TRBD1. Germline V gene lookup returns CDR1 KGHDR and CDR2 SFDVKD. This CDR3 is 13 amino acids long. The CDR3 protein is CATGDRAYNEQFF. In nucleotides, the CDR3 is TGTGCCACCGGTGACAGGGCCTACAATGAGCAGTTCTTC.

There are many counts of this clonotype. The rearrangement uses TRBV2 and TRBJ1-4; D call uncertain. Germline CDR1 SNHLY, CDR2 FYNNEI. CDR3 length: 14 residues. V was cut by 4 bases and J by 0 bases, with 6 bases left in between. The CDR3 spells CASSALTTNEKLFF. The DNA of the CDR3 is TGTGCCAGCAGTGCCCTTACAACTAATGAAAAACTGTTTTTT.

The chain uses TRBV20-1 and TRBJ1-4, with D unresolved. CDR1 and CDR2 (germline): DFQATT, SNEGSKA (reference sequence). The CDR3 contains 15 residues. The V and J ends lost 0 bases and 4 bases respectively, with 12 bases between them. In DNA, the CDR3 is TGCAGTGCTAGAGATCCCCTTTGGAGTAATGAAAAACTGTTTTTT. Translation: CSARDPLWSNEKLFF.

This clonotype showed up many times. The rearrangement uses TRBV11-3 and TRBJ1-1; D perhaps matches TRBD1 (5 bases). This CDR3 comprises 16 residues. Germline V lookup: CDR1 SGHNT, CDR2 YENEEA. Trimming took off 5 bases at V and 2 bases at J, with 18 bases between the two ends. The CDR3 bases are TGTGCCAGCAGCCCACTCACAGGACTATCTAACACTGAAGCTTTCTTT. Protein: CASSPLTGLSNTEAFF.

This clonotype has at least ten counts. The chain employs TRBV27 and TRBJ2-7; tentative D call: TRBD2 (5 bases). Between the trimmed V and J ends, which lost 3 bases and 7 bases, there was a span of 19 bases. Germline V gene data show CDR1 as MNHEY and CDR2 as SMNVEV (reference sequence). The CDR3 runs 15 residues. This CDR3 is CASSFSADWLSEQYF. CDR3 nucleotides: TGTGCCAGCAGTTTTAGTGCGGACTGGCTCAGTGAGCAGTACTTC.

This chain uses TRBV18 with TRBJ1-1; possibly TRBD1 for D (5 bases). The germline V gene has CDR1 KGHSH and CDR2 LQKENI. This CDR3 has 13 residues. V dropped 0 bases and J dropped 7 bases, with 9 bases sitting between them. Here the CDR3 reads CASSPPRVGEAFF. CDR3 sequence (DNA): TGTGCCAGCTCACCACCCAGGGTGGGTGAAGCTTTCTTT.

In its sample, this clonotype was seen many times. This sequence joins TRBV19 and TRBJ1-6, with D perhaps TRBD1 (5 bases). Germline CDR1 LNHDA, CDR2 SQIVND (reference sequence). This CDR3 contains 15 residues. V was shortened by 4 bases and J by 3 bases, with 10 bases between the two germline ends. The CDR3 coding sequence is TGTGCCAGTAGTACCCGGGACGGCTATAATTCACCCCTCCACTTT. Translation gives CASSTRDGYNSPLHF.

The rearrangement links TRBV5-6 to TRBJ2-5; a possible D gene is TRBD1 (6 bases). The germline CDR1 and CDR2 sequences are SGHDT and YYEEEE. V lost 2 bases to trimming and J lost 4 bases, with 15 bases between them. The CDR3 loop spans 15 amino acids. The CDR3 protein is CASSLFTGYPETQYF. CDR3 bases: TGTGCCAGCAGCTTATTCACAGGGTACCCAGAGACCCAGTACTTC. Drawing the rest from reference TRBV5-6 and TRBJ2-5, the complete variable domain is DAGVTQSPTHLIKTRGQQVTLRCSPKSGHDTVSWYQQALGQGPQFIFQYYEEEERQRGNFPDRFSGHQFPNYSSELNVNALLLGDSALYLCASSLFTGYPETQYFGPGTRLLVL.

This clonotype has a count of ten or more. The rearrangement uses TRBV7-9 and TRBJ2-5; tentative D call: TRBD2 (5 bases). Trimming removed 6 bases from V and 1 base from J, with 6 bases in between. Germline-derived CDR1 and CDR2 are SEHNR and FQNEAQ (reference sequence). There are 12 residues in the CDR3. The CDR3 DNA reads TGTGCCAGCAGGGACTTCCAAGAGACCCAGTACTTC. As protein: CASRDFQETQYF.

The chain recombines TRBV12-3 or TRBV12-4 with TRBJ1-5; 8 nucleotides agree with TRBD1. This CDR3 is built from 16 residues. Trimming at V came to 5 bases and at J to 0 bases, leaving 6 bases not matched to a gene. Written as DNA, the CDR3 is TGTGCCAGCAGTCTCCGGACAGGGCATAGCAATCAGCCCCAGCATTTT. It specifies CASSLRTGHSNQPQHF.

A few counts support this clonotype. The V gene is TRBV7-6, the J gene TRBJ2-7; D is perhaps TRBD1 (5 bases). The CDR3 is made up of 16 amino acids. Trimming removed 0 bases at V and 3 bases at J, with 15 bases between. CDR1 is SGHVS and CDR2 is FNYEAQ in the germline V gene. The CDR3: CASSLAGIQAYYEQYF. In DNA form, the CDR3 reads TGTGCCAGCAGCTTAGCTGGGATACAGGCGTACTACGAGCAGTACTTC.

This clonotype was counted many times. The V gene is TRBV24-1, the J gene TRBJ2-7; 7 bases align to TRBD1. The CDR3 is 13 amino acids. Trimming cost V 5 bases and J 4 bases; bases outside gene matches: 4. Germline V gene lookup returns CDR1 KGHDR and CDR2 SFDVKD. The CDR3 is CATSGQGTYEQYF. The CDR3 DNA reads TGTGCCACCAGTGGACAGGGAACGTACGAGCAGTACTTC.

A note on this clonotype: This clone may be a read error of a much larger clone one base away. The chain employs TRBV11-3 and TRBJ2-1, with D perhaps matching TRBD1 (5 bases). This CDR3 has 14 amino acids. CDR1 is SGHNT and CDR2 is YENEEA in the germline V gene. The CDR3 region has the DNA TGTGCCAGCAGCTTCCCCGGATCAGCTTCAGGGAAGCTCTTC. This codes for CASSFPGSASGKLF.

This clonotype came up many times. The chain joins TRBV11-2 to TRBJ1-2; D is unresolved. CDR1 is SGHAT and CDR2 is FQNNGV in the germline V gene. V lost 5 bases, J lost 0 bases, and 16 bases lay in between. CDR3 length equals 16 residues. The CDR3 spells CASSPIRGAPNYGYTF. In DNA, the CDR3 is TGTGCCAGCAGCCCGATCCGGGGAGCCCCTAACTATGGCTACACCTTC.

The chain joins TRBV6-5 to TRBJ2-5; 9 bases agree with TRBD2. Germline CDR1 MNHEY, CDR2 SVGAGI. This CDR3 comprises 16 residues. Trimming cost V 2 bases and J 0 bases; bases outside gene matches: 4. CDR3 residues: CASSYLASGDQETQYF. Here the CDR3 DNA reads TGTGCCAGCAGTTACCTGGCTAGCGGGGACCAAGAGACCCAGTACTTC.

A remark on this clonotype: A read error may explain this, as a much larger clone is one base away. This chain uses TRBV9 with TRBJ1-1, with unresolved D. This CDR3 spans 14 amino acids. Germline lookup yields CDR1 SGDLS and CDR2 YYNGEE. V lost 4 bases to trimming and J lost 1 base, with 11 bases between them. The CDR3 spells CASSLSWANTEAFF. The DNA of the CDR3 is TGTGCCAGCAGCCTAAGTTGGGCGAACACTGAAGCTTTCTTT.

This clonotype has at least ten counts. The V and J genes are TRBV6-1 and TRBJ1-1; TRBD1 matches 11 bases. V shed 6 bases, J shed 6 bases, and the junction held 9 bases outside the gene matches. There are 15 residues in the CDR3. The germline CDR1 and CDR2 sequences are MNHNS and SASEGT. The CDR3 spells CASSYLGQGASEAFF. CDR3 bases: TGTGCCAGCAGCTATCTCGGACAGGGGGCGTCTGAAGCTTTCTTT.

The rearrangement joins TRBV7-9 to TRBJ2-7, with TRBD1 matching over 9 bases. Germline CDR1 SEHNR, CDR2 FQNEAQ (reference sequence). This CDR3 region has 17 residues. The junction had 12 bases not matched to a gene; V was cut back by 1 base and J by 5 bases. In DNA, the CDR3 is TGTGCCAGCAGCTTAGGGAATATTTGGGACAGGGACCACGAGCAGTACTTC. This gives the protein CASSLGNIWDRDHEQYF.

This clonotype has a count of ten or more. The rearrangement links TRBV28 to TRBJ2-7; D call uncertain. The CDR3 runs to 11 residues. Trimming removed 7 bases from V and 5 bases from J, with 9 bases in between. CDR1 is MDHEN and CDR2 is SYDVKM in the germline V gene. The CDR3 spells CASMSLHEQYF. CDR3 DNA: TGTGCCAGCATGTCGCTTCACGAGCAGTACTTC.

Only a few counts were recorded for this clonotype. J is TRBJ2-2 and V is TRBV20-1; tentative D call: TRBD1 (5 bases). Germline V gene data show CDR1 as DFQATT and CDR2 as SNEGSKA (reference sequence). Between the trimmed V and J ends, which lost 5 bases and 4 bases, there was a span of 11 bases. This CDR3 spans 13 amino acids. The chain's CDR3 is CSAGQGSTGELFF. CDR3 in DNA: TGCAGTGCTGGCCAGGGCTCCACCGGGGAGCTGTTTTTT.

This clonotype was seen a handful of times. The CDR3, as DNA: TGTGCCAGCAGTTTATCAGGGTCGGGCACCGGGGAGCTGTTTTTT. It translates to CASSLSGSGTGELFF. V is TRBV27 and J is TRBJ2-2; D uncertain. CDR1 is MNHEY and CDR2 is SMNVEV in the germline V gene (reference sequence). V was shortened by 0 bases and J by 4 bases, with 9 bases between the two germline ends. The CDR3 contains 15 residues.

This clonotype was picked up a small number of times. The chain joins TRBV6-1 to TRBJ1-6; TRBD1 is a possible D gene (5 bases). Trimming took 2 bases from V and 5 from J, leaving 19 bases between them. CDR1 and CDR2 (germline): MNHNS, SASEGT. The CDR3 has 18 amino acids. CDR3 loop: CASSEKRGSNFHNSPLHF. CDR3 nucleotide sequence: TGTGCCAGCAGTGAAAAAAGGGGAAGCAACTTTCATAATTCACCCCTCCACTTT.

Turning to this clonotype: Just one base apart from a much larger clone, this may be a read error. This rearrangement joins TRBV11-1 to TRBJ2-5; no definite D call. The CDR3 extends over 15 amino acids. Germline values: CDR1 SGHAT, CDR2 FQDESV (reference sequence). Trimming stripped 4 bases from V and 2 bases from J, with 14 bases between. In nucleotides, the CDR3 is TGTGCCAGCAGCTCCCGGACCCATCTTCAAGAGACCCAGTACTTC. Protein sequence: CASSSRTHLQETQYF.